This T cell receptor (beta chain) was documented in a study of blood T cell repertoires in COVID-19. About the study: Samples representing acute and convalescent COVID-19 were sourced from the United States, Italy and Spain.

This clone was found once. Profiling relied on immunoSEQ multiplex PCR, and the TCRdb table lists in-frame clones only, not all of them. The data contain tens of thousands of clones, roughly 82% of them singletons. CDR3 size: 15 residues. Germline loops: CDR1 SQVTM, CDR2 ANQGSEA. With 2 bases removed from V and 3 bases from J, the gap between germline ends came to 15 bases. V gene TRBV29-1 combines with J gene TRBJ2-3, with a possible D match to TRBD1 (5 bases). The clonotype comes from a human donor in a cohort sampled during active COVID-19. Sequencing was carried out using peripheral blood. The CDR3 sequence is CSVEKGRARTDTQYF. CDR3 nucleotide sequence: TGCAGCGTTGAAAAGGGCAGGGCCCGGACAGATACGCAGTATTTT.